The present T cell receptor beta chain was sequenced within a study of blood T cells in healthy people across ages. Study conclusions and caveats: Fewer expanded clones and more diversity marked long-lived versus aged donors.

This clonotype was seen more than once but under ten times. The antigen is not known. The second PCR ran 7 to 11 cycles with a sample-barcoded 5' primer and J-beta primers. The study obtained at least 2.5 million CDR3-containing paired-end reads from every sample. TCRdb used MiXCR to reprocess the 5' RACE reads, holding one entry per CDR3 protein. This sample has just over 1 million distinct CDR3 sequences, with 40% to 55% found just once. Isolation per sample recovered at least 7 million PBMCs. Extracted total RNA amounted to at least 6 micrograms for each sample. V lost 1 base, J lost 1 base, and 13 bases lay in between. The CDR3 runs 16 residues. Germline lookup yields CDR1 LNHNV and CDR2 YYDKDF (reference sequence).

The chain has TRBV15 and TRBJ2-5; a possible D gene is TRBD1 (6 bases). This sequence was found in a woman aged 60-75 years in good health. The specimen was blood. In nucleotides, the CDR3 is TGTGCCACCAGCAGAGTAGGCGGCAGGGGCCAAGAGACCCAGTACTTC. This encodes CATSRVGGRGQETQYF.